A selection of T cell receptor beta chains follows, all from one sample in a study of post-analysis software for immune sequencing data. TCRdb used MiXCR to reprocess the PCR reads, holding one entry per CDR3 protein. The sample contains 740,000 or so distinct CDR3 sequences, approximately 53% of which appear only once. Input material: blood. The source is a girl aged 5 to 17 with multiple sclerosis. The CDR3 runs from the conserved cysteine through the conserved F or W. A D gene is named only where the DNA matches it firmly. Expanded clones get a size class; other rows say once, few or many, or leave the size out.

>TRBD1|TRBV29-1|NA|TRBJ1-2|16
TGCAGCGTTGGGCCTGCGGGACAGGGGGCGGGCTATGACTACACCTTC
CSVGPAGQGAGYDYTF
>NA|TRBV3-1|once|TRBJ2-3|14
TGTGCCAGCAGCCGTTCTAGTCCCGCAGATACGCAGTATTTT
CASSRSSPADTQYF
>NA|TRBV5-1|NA|TRBJ1-2|14
TGCGTCAGCAGCAGCGACAGGCCGCTCTATGGCTACACCTTC
CVSSSDRPLYGYTF
>NA|TRBV27|NA|TRBJ1-5|14
TGTGCCAGCAGTTTAAGGCAGCCTAATCAGCCCCAGCATTTT
CASSLRQPNQPQHF
>TRBD2|TRBV5-1|NA|TRBJ2-1|15
TGCGCCAGCAGCTTCAGACTAGCGGGACCGGCGGAGCAGTTCTTC
CASSFRLAGPAEQFF
>NA|TRBV29-1|NA|TRBJ1-2|14
TGCAGCGTCCAGCCGTCGGTAGGACTCTATGGCTACACCTTC
CSVQPSVGLYGYTF
>TRBD2|TRBV7-3|few|TRBJ2-7|15
TGTGCCAGCAGCCCAAGTAGCGGGGGAGGCTACGAGCAGTACTTC
CASSPSSGGGYEQYF
>NA|TRBV27|NA|TRBJ2-3|15
TGTGCCAGCAGCGCTGATGAAGGTCCCACAGATACGCAGTATTTT
CASSADEGPTDTQYF
>NA|TRBV20-1|NA|TRBJ2-5|13
TGCAGTGTTAGGGATCGGGGACAAGAGACCCAGTACTTC
CSVRDRGQETQYF
>TRBD2|TRBV11-2|NA|TRBJ2-4|18
TGTGCCAGCAGCTTTAGTATGGCGGGAGGTCGCAAATCGAACATTCAGTACTTC
CASSFSMAGGRKSNIQYF
>NA|TRBV28|NA|TRBJ2-5|15
TGTGCCAGCAGTTTAGGAGGGATCGAGGTAGAGACCCAGTACTTC
CASSLGGIEVETQYF
>NA|TRBV10-3|NA|TRBJ1-6|14
TGTGCCACGAAACAGGGAACAGAAAATTCACCCCTCCACTTT
CATKQGTENSPLHF
>NA|TRBV29-1|few|TRBJ2-5|11
TGCAGCGTTCAAGTGTGGGAGACCCAGTACTTC
CSVQVWETQYF
>NA|TRBV5-1|NA|TRBJ2-3|13
TGCGCCAGCAGCCACATAGGCACAGATACGCAGTATTTT
CASSHIGTDTQYF
>NA|TRBV6-6|NA|TRBJ1-1|13
TGTGCCAGCAGTTACTGGAGGAACACTGAAGCTTTCTTT
CASSYWRNTEAFF
>NA|TRBV7-3|NA|TRBJ2-1|15
TGTGCCAGCAGCGAAGGCCGGAGCTCCTACAATGAGCAGTTCTTC
CASSEGRSSYNEQFF
>TRBD2|TRBV12-3/TRBV12-4|NA|TRBJ2-3|14
TGTGCCAGCAGTTTTATGGGGGGGATAGATACGCAGTATTTT
CASSFMGGIDTQYF
>NA|TRBV5-1|NA|TRBJ1-2|15
TGCGCCAGCAGCTTGGGCTTCGACAGGCCCGTTCGCTACACCTTC
CASSLGFDRPVRYTF
>NA|TRBV6-2/TRBV6-3|NA|TRBJ2-1|13
TGTGCCAGCAGTTATCGTGGGGAGACTGAGCAGTTCTTC
CASSYRGETEQFF
>NA|TRBV7-9|many|TRBJ2-5|12
TGTGCCAGCAGCTCCCCCCCCGAGACCCAGTACTTC
CASSSPPETQYF
>NA|TRBV10-3|few|TRBJ2-5|15
TGTGCCATCAGTGACTTGGCAGACCGCCAAGAGACCCAGTACTTC
CAISDLADRQETQYF
>NA|TRBV7-9|few|TRBJ2-5|15
TGTGCCAGCAGCTTAGAGAGGACAATACAAGAGACCCAGTACTTC
CASSLERTIQETQYF
>NA|TRBV12-3/TRBV12-4|NA|TRBJ2-2|14
TGTGCCAGCAGTCCGACTCCCTCGAGGGGGGAGCTGTTTTTT
CASSPTPSRGELFF
>NA|TRBV6-5|NA|TRBJ2-5|14
TGTGCCAGCAGTTATGGACACAGACAAGAGACCCAGTACTTC
CASSYGHRQETQYF
>NA|TRBV4-1|NA|TRBJ1-2|18
TGCGCCAGCAGCCTCTCGGAGGGCGAAGGGATAACTAACTATGGCTACACCTTC
CASSLSEGEGITNYGYTF